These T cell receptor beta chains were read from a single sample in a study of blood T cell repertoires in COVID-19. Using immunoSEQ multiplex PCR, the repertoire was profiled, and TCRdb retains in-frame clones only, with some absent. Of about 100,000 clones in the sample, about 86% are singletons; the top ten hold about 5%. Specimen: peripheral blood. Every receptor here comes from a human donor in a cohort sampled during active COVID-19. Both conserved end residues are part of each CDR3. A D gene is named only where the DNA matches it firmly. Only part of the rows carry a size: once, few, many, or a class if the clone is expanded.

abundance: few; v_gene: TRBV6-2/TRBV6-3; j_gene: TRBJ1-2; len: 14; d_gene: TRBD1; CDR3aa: CASSTNGQGLGYTF; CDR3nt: TGTGCCAGCAGCACTAACGGACAGGGCTTGGGCTACACCTTC
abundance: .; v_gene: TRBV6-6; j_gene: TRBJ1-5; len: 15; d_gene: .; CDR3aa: CASSYYTGSNQPQHF; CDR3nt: TGTGCCAGCAGTTATTATACGGGAAGCAATCAGCCCCAGCATTTT
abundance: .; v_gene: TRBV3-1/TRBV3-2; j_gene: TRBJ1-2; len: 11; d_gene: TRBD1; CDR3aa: CASTDRGFYTF; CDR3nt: TGTGCCAGCACCGACAGGGGTTTTTACACCTTC
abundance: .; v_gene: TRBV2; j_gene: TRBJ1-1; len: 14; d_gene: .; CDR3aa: CASSGQWGARGAFF; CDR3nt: TGTGCCAGCAGTGGACAATGGGGCGCGAGAGGAGCTTTCTTT
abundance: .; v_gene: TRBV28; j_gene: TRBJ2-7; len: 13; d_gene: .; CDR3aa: CARSTWQGYEQYF; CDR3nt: TGTGCCCGCTCGACATGGCAGGGCTACGAGCAGTACTTC
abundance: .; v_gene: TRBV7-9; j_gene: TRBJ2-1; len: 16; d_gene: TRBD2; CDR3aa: CASSPLLSGSGGEQFF; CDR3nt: TGTGCCAGCAGCCCTCTCTTAAGCGGGAGCGGAGGTGAGCAGTTCTTC
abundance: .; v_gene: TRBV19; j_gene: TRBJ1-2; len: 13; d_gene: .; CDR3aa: CASQGRTVYGYTF; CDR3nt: TGTGCCAGTCAGGGCAGGACGGTCTATGGCTACACCTTC
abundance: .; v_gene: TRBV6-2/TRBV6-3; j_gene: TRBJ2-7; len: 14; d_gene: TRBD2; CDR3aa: CASSYLGLAYEQYF; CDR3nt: TGTGCCAGCAGTTACTTGGGACTAGCCTACGAGCAGTACTTC
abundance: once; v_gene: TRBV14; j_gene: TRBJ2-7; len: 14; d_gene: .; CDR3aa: CASSQMTGSYEQYF; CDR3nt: TGTGCCAGCAGCCAAATGACTGGGAGCTACGAGCAGTACTTC
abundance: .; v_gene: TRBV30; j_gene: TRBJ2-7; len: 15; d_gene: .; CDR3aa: CACSRPGLPTYEQYF; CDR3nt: TGTGCCTGCTCCAGACCGGGACTTCCAACCTACGAGCAGTACTTC
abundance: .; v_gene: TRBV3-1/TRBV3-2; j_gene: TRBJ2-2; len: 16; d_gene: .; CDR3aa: CASSRRRQTYTGELFF; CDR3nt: TGTGCCAGCAGCCGCCGGCGTCAGACATACACCGGGGAGCTGTTTTTT